This note documents a single T cell receptor beta chain sequence. The entry originates in a study of blood T cell repertoires in COVID-19. On the study more broadly: COVID-19 samples collected from the United States, Italy and Spain covered acute and convalescent phases. T cells, B-cell-depleted T cells, or PBMCs supplied cDNA or gDNA.

Germline CDR1 SQVTM, CDR2 ANQGSEA. There are 14 residues in the CDR3. The V end lost 7 bases, the J end lost 1 base, and 13 bases lay between the germline ends. Only in-frame clones appear in the TCRdb table, and some are missing; sequencing was by immunoSEQ multiplex PCR. The data hold about 90,000 clones, with around 93% observed a single time. The genes are TRBV29-1 and TRBJ2-2; D not resolved. The sequence was collected from a human donor with active COVID-19. The donor label of this sample is uncertain. Sample: peripheral blood. The CDR3 nucleotides read TGCAGCGCCCAACCCGACTGGAACACCGGGGAGCTGTTTTTT. Protein sequence: CSAQPDWNTGELFF.